A selection of T cell receptor beta chains follows, all from one sample in a study of somatic mutations in cytotoxic T cells in rheumatoid arthritis. Using immunoSEQ multiplex PCR, the repertoire was profiled, and TCRdb retains in-frame clones only, with some absent. The data hold some 21,000 clones, with approximately 80% observed a single time. Sequenced material: CD8+ T cells sorted from blood. These receptors were taken from an adult with rheumatoid arthritis. The CDR3 runs from the conserved cysteine through the conserved F or W. D genes are given only for firm matches. The size of a clone is reported for some rows only, either as once, few or many, or as a class for expanded clones.

clone_size	v_call	d_call	j_call	cdr3_aa	cdr3_nt
once	TRBV6-5	TRBD1	TRBJ1-2	CASSLTGDYGYTF	TGTGCCAGCAGCCTGACAGGGGACTATGGCTACACCTTC
NA	TRBV27	NA	TRBJ1-1	CASSFRVGMPTEAFF	TGTGCCAGCAGTTTCCGGGTGGGGATGCCCACTGAAGCTTTCTTT
large	TRBV6-4	TRBD2	TRBJ2-3	CASSASSGGARDTQYF	TGTGCCAGCAGTGCTTCAAGCGGGGGGGCTAGGGATACGCAGTATTTT
NA	TRBV2	TRBD1	TRBJ2-6	CAILEDRFSSGANVLTF	TGTGCCATCCTGGAGGACAGGTTTAGCTCTGGGGCCAACGTCCTGACTTTC
NA	TRBV11-1	NA	TRBJ1-1	CASSPGAGLGNTEAFF	TGTGCCAGCAGCCCCGGGGCGGGGCTAGGGAACACTGAAGCTTTCTTT
NA	TRBV6-5	TRBD2	TRBJ2-1	CASSPGTITYNEQFF	TGTGCCAGCAGTCCCGGGACTATAACCTACAATGAGCAGTTCTTC
NA	TRBV7-8	TRBD2	TRBJ2-1	CASSSGLAAYNEQFF	TGTGCCAGCAGCTCCGGACTAGCGGCCTACAATGAGCAGTTCTTC
NA	TRBV27	NA	TRBJ2-4	CASSSRTVLAKNIQYF	TGTGCCAGCAGTTCGAGGACGGTGCTAGCCAAAAACATTCAGTACTTC
NA	TRBV4-2	TRBD1	TRBJ1-1	CASSQGASGGFEAFF	TGTGCCAGCAGCCAAGGAGCCTCAGGGGGATTTGAAGCTTTCTTT
NA	TRBV5-1	NA	TRBJ1-5	CASSLGVPGNQPQHF	TGCGCCAGCAGCTTGGGTGTCCCAGGCAATCAGCCCCAGCATTTT
NA	TRBV11-2	NA	TRBJ2-3	CASSLSGGAGDTQYF	TGTGCCAGCAGCTTGTCAGGAGGGGCGGGAGATACGCAGTATTTT
NA	TRBV11-2	NA	TRBJ2-3	CASSFSPDTQYF	TGTGCCAGCAGCTTTAGCCCAGATACGCAGTATTTT
NA	TRBV19	TRBD2	TRBJ2-1	CASSLMTSGGRDEQFF	TGTGCCAGTAGTCTCATGACTAGCGGGGGGCGCGATGAGCAGTTCTTC
NA	TRBV5-5	NA	TRBJ2-7	CASSLAQGPYEQYF	TGTGCCAGCAGCTTGGCCCAGGGCCCCTACGAGCAGTACTTC
NA	TRBV7-9	NA	TRBJ2-7	CASSPPDSYEQYF	TGTGCCAGCAGCCCCCCCGACAGCTACGAGCAGTACTTC
NA	TRBV5-6	TRBD2	TRBJ2-2	CASSSGTSENTGELFF	TGTGCCAGCAGCTCCGGGACTAGCGAAAACACCGGGGAGCTGTTTTTT
NA	TRBV5-6	TRBD1	TRBJ1-1	CASSTSGTGNTEAFF	TGTGCCAGCAGCACATCCGGGACAGGAAACACTGAAGCTTTCTTT
NA	TRBV27	NA	TRBJ2-3	CASSLLGGEVADTQYF	TGTGCCAGCAGTTTATTGGGCGGAGAAGTCGCAGATACGCAGTATTTT
NA	TRBV14	NA	TRBJ2-5	CASSPPRGLRDQETQYF	TGTGCCAGCAGCCCTCCCCGGGGTCTCCGAGACCAAGAGACCCAGTACTTC
NA	TRBV7-2	NA	TRBJ2-1	CASSLSQNRAEQFF	TGTGCCAGCAGCTTATCCCAGAACAGGGCTGAGCAGTTCTTC
NA	TRBV27	TRBD1	TRBJ1-2	CASSGGQGNYGYTF	TGTGCCAGCAGTGGAGGACAGGGTAACTATGGCTACACCTTC
few	TRBV29-1	NA	TRBJ1-1	CSVASTEAFF	TGCAGCGTTGCAAGCACTGAAGCTTTCTTT
NA	TRBV19	NA	TRBJ1-1	CASSDSTYTEAFF	TGTGCCAGTTCGGACAGTACTTACACTGAAGCTTTCTTT
once	TRBV6-5	NA	TRBJ2-7	CASSSGQGTSYEQYF	TGTGCCAGCAGTTCGGGTCAGGGGACATCCTACGAGCAGTACTTC
NA	TRBV6-1	TRBD1	TRBJ2-5	CASSEPPGQGQETQYF	TGTGCCAGCAGCGAACCACCGGGACAGGGACAAGAGACCCAGTACTTC
NA	TRBV6-1	TRBD1	TRBJ1-2	CASSVRQGEYGYTF	TGTGCCAGCAGTGTGAGACAGGGCGAGTACGGCTACACCTTC
NA	TRBV6-1	NA	TRBJ2-7	CASSEVGLAQSYEQYF	TGTGCCAGCAGTGAAGTCGGGCTAGCGCAATCCTACGAGCAGTACTTC
few	TRBV2	NA	TRBJ1-1	CASRVTGSETEAFF	TGTGCCAGCAGAGTTACAGGGTCGGAGACTGAAGCTTTCTTT
NA	TRBV7-2	TRBD1	TRBJ2-3	CASSLRQGASTDTQYF	TGTGCCAGCAGCTTAAGACAGGGGGCAAGCACAGATACGCAGTATTTT